This is a list of T cell receptor beta chains from one sample in a study of beta chain features in type 1 diabetes. TCRdb's copy holds only in-frame clones and misses some; the assay was immunoSEQ multiplex PCR. The sample consists of around 280,000 clones, over 14% of them appearing once. Sequenced sample: naive CD4+ T cells from blood. All receptors derive from a man in his late teens or twenties with type 1 diabetes. Each CDR3 is given with its conserved first and last residue. The order of the fields is clone size, V gene, D gene, J gene, CDR3 protein, CDR3 DNA. The D gene is left open where the match is weak. Clone size is given for some rows only: seen once, a few or many times, or a class if the clone is expanded.

NA	TRBV28	NA	TRBJ2-4	CASSLLAKNIQYF	TGTGCCAGCAGCCTACTAGCCAAAAACATTCAGTACTTC
few	TRBV5-1	TRBD1	TRBJ2-5	CASSLMGQLQETQYF	TGCGCCAGCAGCTTGATGGGACAGCTCCAAGAGACCCAGTACTTC
few	TRBV10-3	NA	TRBJ2-1	CAISARDEQFF	TGTGCCATCAGTGCCCGGGATGAGCAGTTCTTC
NA	TRBV6-5	NA	TRBJ2-7	CASSYLGQGGSYEQYF	TGTGCCAGCAGTTACTTGGGACAAGGGGGTTCCTACGAGCAGTACTTC
NA	TRBV6-5	TRBD1	TRBJ1-1	CASSFRVTGVNTEAFF	TGTGCCAGCAGTTTTAGGGTTACAGGGGTGAACACTGAAGCTTTCTTT
few	TRBV7-2	NA	TRBJ1-5	CASSSTGNSNQPQHF	TGTGCCAGCAGCTCAACAGGGAATAGCAATCAGCCCCAGCATTTT
few	TRBV7-9	NA	TRBJ2-7	CASSEGAGEQYF	TGTGCCAGCAGTGAAGGGGCTGGCGAGCAGTACTTC
NA	TRBV11-1	TRBD2	TRBJ2-7	CASSRGGLADKTYEQYF	TGTGCCAGCAGCAGGGGAGGACTAGCGGACAAGACCTACGAGCAGTACTTC
few	TRBV6-6	TRBD2	TRBJ2-1	CASIGLADYEQFF	TGTGCCAGCATCGGACTAGCAGACTACGAGCAGTTCTTC
NA	TRBV7-2	NA	TRBJ2-5	CASSLGPDSPETQYF	TGTGCCAGCAGCTTAGGGCCGGACTCACCGGAGACCCAGTACTTC
few	TRBV5-4	TRBD2	TRBJ2-2	CASRAGVAGGPGELFF	TGTGCCAGCAGAGCGGGGGTAGCGGGAGGGCCCGGGGAGCTGTTTTTT
NA	TRBV2	NA	TRBJ1-1	CASTADRTEAFF	TGTGCCAGCACTGCGGACAGAACTGAAGCTTTCTTT
NA	TRBV28	TRBD2	TRBJ2-1	CASSLGVAGSNEQFF	TGTGCCAGCAGTTTAGGGGTAGCGGGGTCCAATGAGCAGTTCTTC
NA	TRBV6-5	NA	TRBJ1-2	CASSYSGGSGYTF	TGTGCCAGCAGTTACTCTGGCGGCTCGGGCTACACCTTC
NA	TRBV30	TRBD1	TRBJ1-1	CAWSLGTANTEAFF	TGTGCCTGGAGCCTCGGGACAGCGAACACTGAAGCTTTCTTT
few	TRBV12-5	TRBD2	TRBJ2-3	CASGSGAGAENTQYF	TGTGCTAGTGGTTCAGGAGCGGGAGCTGAAAATACGCAGTATTTT
few	TRBV29-1	NA	TRBJ2-2	CSGSGGPGELFF	TGCAGCGGGTCCGGAGGCCCCGGGGAGCTGTTTTTT
NA	TRBV5-1	TRBD2	TRBJ2-7	CASSYGGTSGSYEQYF	TGCGCCAGCAGCTATGGGGGGACTAGCGGGTCCTACGAGCAGTACTTC
NA	TRBV7-2	TRBD2	TRBJ2-3	CASSTGLAGATDTQYF	TGTGCCAGCAGCACGGGACTAGCGGGAGCCACAGATACGCAGTATTTT
NA	TRBV11-2	TRBD2	TRBJ2-5	CASSISGLQAETQYF	TGTGCCAGCAGCATTAGCGGGTTACAAGCAGAGACCCAGTACTTC
NA	TRBV7-9	NA	TRBJ2-1	CASSSRELREQFF	TGTGCCAGCAGCTCCCGGGAGCTTCGTGAGCAGTTCTTC
NA	TRBV5-1	TRBD2	TRBJ2-1	CASSLGGGGSYNEQFF	TGCGCCAGCAGCTTGGGAGGCGGGGGCTCCTACAATGAGCAGTTCTTC
NA	TRBV7-2	TRBD1	TRBJ2-2	CASSLPRRGQGRTGELFF	TGTGCCAGCAGCTTACCCCGTCGAGGACAGGGCCGGACCGGGGAGCTGTTTTTT
NA	TRBV6-4	TRBD2	TRBJ2-1	CASSGPGGAEQFF	TGTGCCAGCAGTGGACCGGGAGGGGCTGAGCAGTTCTTC
few	TRBV11-2	TRBD2	TRBJ2-3	CASSYGRGGTDTQYF	TGTGCCAGCAGCTACGGGCGGGGGGGCACAGATACGCAGTATTTT